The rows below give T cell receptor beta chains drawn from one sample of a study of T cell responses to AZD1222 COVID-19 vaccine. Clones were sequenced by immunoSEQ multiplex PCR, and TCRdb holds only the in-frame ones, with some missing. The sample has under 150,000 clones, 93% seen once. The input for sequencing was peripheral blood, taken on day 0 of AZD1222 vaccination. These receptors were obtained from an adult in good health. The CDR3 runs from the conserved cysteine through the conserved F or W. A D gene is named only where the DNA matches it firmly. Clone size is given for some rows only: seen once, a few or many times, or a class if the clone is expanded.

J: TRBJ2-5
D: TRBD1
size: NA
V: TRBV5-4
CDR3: CASSAGPGQGLETQYF
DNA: TGTGCCAGCAGCGCCGGGCCGGGACAGGGCCTCGAGACCCAGTACTTC

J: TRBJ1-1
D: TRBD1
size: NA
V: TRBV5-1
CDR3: CASSPDRGGTEAFF
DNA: TGCGCCAGCAGCCCGGACAGGGGCGGCACTGAAGCTTTCTTT

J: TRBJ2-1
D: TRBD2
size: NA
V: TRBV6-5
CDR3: CASRRTSGTNEQFF
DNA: TGTGCCAGCAGAAGGACTAGCGGGACGAATGAGCAGTTCTTC

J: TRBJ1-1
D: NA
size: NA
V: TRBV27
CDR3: CASSWRAPTEAFF
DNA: TGTGCCAGCAGTTGGAGGGCCCCGACTGAAGCTTTCTTT

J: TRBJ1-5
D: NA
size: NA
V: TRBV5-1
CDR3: CASTTEPNQPQHF
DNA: TGCGCCAGCACGACGGAACCCAATCAGCCCCAGCATTTT

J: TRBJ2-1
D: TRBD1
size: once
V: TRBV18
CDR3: CASSPPVTGSYNEQFF
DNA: TGTGCCAGCTCACCACCGGTGACAGGGTCCTACAATGAGCAGTTCTTC

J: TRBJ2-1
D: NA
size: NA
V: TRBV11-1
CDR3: CASSSDGQLNEQFF
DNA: TGTGCCAGCAGCTCGGACGGTCAGCTCAATGAGCAGTTCTTC

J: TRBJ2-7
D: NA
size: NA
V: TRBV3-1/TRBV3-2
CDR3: CASSQVGYEQYF
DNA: TGTGCCAGCAGCCAAGTAGGCTACGAGCAGTACTTC

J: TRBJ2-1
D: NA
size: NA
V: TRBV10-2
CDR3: CASTPGGPTEQFF
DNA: TGCGCCAGCACCCCAGGAGGCCCCACTGAGCAGTTCTTC

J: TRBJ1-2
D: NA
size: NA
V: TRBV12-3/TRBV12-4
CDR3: CASVRQGHYGYTF
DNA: TGTGCCAGCGTTCGACAAGGCCACTATGGCTACACCTTC

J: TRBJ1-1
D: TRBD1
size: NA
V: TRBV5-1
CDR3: CASSVGQGRTEAFF
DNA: TGCGCCAGCAGCGTGGGACAGGGAAGAACTGAAGCTTTCTTT

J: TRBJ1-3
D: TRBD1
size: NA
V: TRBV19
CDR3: CASSTYRGSESGNTIYF
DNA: TGTGCCAGTAGTACCTACAGGGGGTCTGAATCTGGAAACACCATATATTTT

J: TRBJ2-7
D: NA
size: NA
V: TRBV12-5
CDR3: CASGPEYEQYF
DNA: TGTGCTAGTGGCCCCGAATACGAGCAGTACTTC

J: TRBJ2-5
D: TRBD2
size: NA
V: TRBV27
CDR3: CASSATSAATQYF
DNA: TGTGCCAGCAGTGCGACTAGCGCGGCGACCCAGTACTTC

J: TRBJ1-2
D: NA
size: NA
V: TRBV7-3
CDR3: CASSLYGRDLGGYTF
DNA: TGTGCCAGCAGCTTATACGGCCGGGACTTAGGCGGCTACACCTTC

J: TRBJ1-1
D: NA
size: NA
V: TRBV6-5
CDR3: CASSYSNGKPNTEAFF
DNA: TGTGCCAGCAGTTACTCGAACGGGAAGCCGAACACTGAAGCTTTCTTT

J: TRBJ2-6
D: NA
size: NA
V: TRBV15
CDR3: CATSRSDRFPLRANVLTF
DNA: TGTGCCACCAGCAGATCCGACAGGTTCCCCTTGAGGGCCAACGTCCTGACTTTC

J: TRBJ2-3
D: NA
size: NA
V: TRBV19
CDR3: CASSIRHSRVRDTQYF
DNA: TGTGCCAGTAGTATTAGGCACTCGAGGGTACGGGATACGCAGTATTTT

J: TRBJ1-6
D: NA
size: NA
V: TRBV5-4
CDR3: CASSFGSGSGSYNSPLHF
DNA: TGTGCCAGCAGCTTCGGATCGGGTTCCGGTTCCTATAATTCACCCCTCCACTTT

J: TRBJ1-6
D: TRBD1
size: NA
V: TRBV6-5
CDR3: CASTLDRGRSPLHF
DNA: TGTGCCAGCACCTTGGACAGGGGACGCTCACCCCTCCACTTT

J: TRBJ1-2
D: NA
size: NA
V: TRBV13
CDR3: CASSKPGWGRTNYGYTF
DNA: TGTGCCAGCAGCAAACCCGGTTGGGGGAGAACCAACTATGGCTACACCTTC

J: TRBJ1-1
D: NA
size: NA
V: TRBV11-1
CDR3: CASSLNLNTEAFF
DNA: TGTGCCAGCAGCTTAAACCTGAACACTGAAGCTTTCTTT